This TCR beta chain is drawn from a study of chemoradiotherapy in HPV16-positive cancers. Germline values: CDR1 SEHNR, CDR2 FQNEAQ (reference sequence). The CDR3 length is 15 residues. The V segment lost 0 bases and the J segment 5 bases; nucleotides outside the gene matches: 6. The assay was immunoSEQ multiplex PCR, and TCRdb's table has in-frame clones only and misses some. In the table there are over 8,500 clones, about 74% of which are singletons. In regard to this clone: Its cognate antigen is unknown.

Study-wide results and limits: Non-HPV-specific T cells did not expand in tumors during treatment, whereas candidate HPV-specific clones and E7-related motifs did.

The sample here was taken from a patient who underwent chemoradiotherapy. This TCR derives from a human donor with HPV-associated anogenital cancer. This rearrangement joins TRBV7-9 to TRBJ2-5, with 7 bases lining up with TRBD2. CDR3 DNA: TGTGCCAGCAGCTTAGCGCGGGGGTTGGGTGAGACCCAGTACTTC. Protein product: CASSLARGLGETQYF.